The present T cell receptor beta chain was sequenced within a study of cytomegalovirus exposure and HLA in healthy donors. This CDR3 comprises 15 residues. Germline CDR1 and CDR2: SGHTA and FQGNSA. V lost 5 bases and J lost 10, with 18 bases in between. Each of the donors was a healthy bone marrow donor. PCR used 60 Vbeta primers and 13 Jbeta primers. The protocol was immunoSEQ multiplex PCR, while the TCRdb copy is restricted to in-frame clones and leaves out a portion. The sample includes some 160,000 clones, less than 85% of them seen just once. The V and J genes are TRBV7-2 and TRBJ1-6, with D unclear. Sequenced sample: PBMCs. The sequence was obtained from a man aged 35-49 years in good health and CMV-seronegative. The CDR3 coding sequence is TGTGCCAGCAGCCCCCTAGGGCCCGCGGGGTCACCCCTCCACTTT. It specifies CASSPLGPAGSPLHF.